These 21 T cell receptor beta chains originate from one sample sequenced in a study of shared clonotypes between healthy human individuals. Clones were sequenced by immunoSEQ multiplex PCR, and TCRdb holds only the in-frame ones, with some missing. The sample lists 2 million to 2.5 million clones, more than 85% occurring once. Source material: naive CD4+ T cells from PBMCs. As for subset: CD45RA+ positively selected. All receptors derive from a man aged 18-30 years in good health. Some clones in this sample may be carry-over from other donors' samples.

Comment on this clone: Within the sample, other DNA sequences also encode this same CDR3. V gene TRBV6-5 combines with J gene TRBJ1-5; tentative D call: TRBD1 (5 bases). V lost 3 bases and J 5 bases, leaving 11 bases between the germline ends. CDR1 is MNHEY, CDR2 SVGAGI, per germline. The CDR3 loop spans 14 amino acids. The CDR3 is CASSYSSGHQPQHF. In nucleotides, the CDR3 is TGTGCCAGCAGTTATTCATCAGGGCATCAGCCCCAGCATTTT.

This clone appeared once. The rearrangement uses TRBV6-5 and TRBJ1-1; D perhaps matches TRBD1 (6 bases). Trimming took 2 bases from V and 3 from J, leaving 10 bases between them. The CDR3 runs 14 residues. Germline V gene data show CDR1 as MNHEY and CDR2 as SVGAGI. The CDR3 nucleotides read TGTGCCAGCAGTTACCACAGGGACGACACTGAAGCTTTCTTT. Translation: CASSYHRDDTEAFF.

A few counts support this clone. Additional DNA sequences in this sample encode the identical CDR3. CDR3 coding DNA: TGTGCCAGCAGTGAACAGGGCTATAGCAATCAGCCCCAGCATTTT. It encodes CASSEQGYSNQPQHF. The chain is built from TRBV2 and TRBJ1-5, with D possibly TRBD1 on 5 matching bases. The CDR3 spans 15 residues. The germline CDR1 and CDR2 sequences are SNHLY and FYNNEI. V was clipped by 2 bases and J by 0 bases, with 8 bases between them. Full variable domain (remainder filled in from reference TRBV2 and TRBJ1-5): EPEVTQTPSHQVTQMGQEVILRCVPISNHLYFYWYRQILGQKVEFLVSFYNNEISEKSEIFDDQFSVERPDGSNFTLKIRSTKLEDSAMYFCASSEQGYSNQPQHFGDGTRLSIL.

The rearrangement uses TRBV10-3 and TRBJ1-1; 8 bases line up with TRBD1. V was pared by 3 bases and J by 4 bases, with 7 bases of the junction left unmatched. Germline V gene lookup returns CDR1 ENHRY and CDR2 SYGVKD. The CDR3 runs to 15 residues. The CDR3 DNA sequence: TGTGCCATCAGTGAATCGGGACAGGCCGGCACTGAAGCTTTCTTT. It encodes CAISESGQAGTEAFF.

Remarks on this clone: Within the sample, other DNA sequences also encode this same CDR3. This chain links TRBV18 with TRBJ1-1; the D gene is possibly TRBD1 (6 bases). The CDR3 extends over 14 amino acids. Trimming removed 4 bases from V and 0 bases from J, with 9 bases in between. Germline loops: CDR1 KGHSH, CDR2 LQKENI. The chain's CDR3 is CASSLGQMNTEAFF. The CDR3 bases are TGTGCCAGCTCACTCGGACAGATGAACACTGAAGCTTTCTTT.

The chain combines TRBV28 with TRBJ2-1, with 7 bases identical to TRBD2. The germline gives CDR1 MDHEN, CDR2 SYDVKM. Trimming cost V 6 bases and J 3 bases; bases outside gene matches: 11. The CDR3 totals 16 residues. CDR3 bases: TGTGCCAGCAGCACATCCGGCGGGAGTTTCTACAATGAGCAGTTCTTC. Amino acid sequence: CASSTSGGSFYNEQFF. The variable domain in full, with the rest retrieved from reference TRBV28 and TRBJ2-1, is DVKVTQSSRYLVKRTGEKVFLECVQDMDHENMFWYRQDPGLGLRLIYFSYDVKMKEKGDIPEGYSVSREKKERFSLILESASTNQTSMYLCASSTSGGSFYNEQFFGPGTRLTVL.

This sequence joins TRBV23-1 and TRBJ2-6, with no clear D. TRBV23-1 is filed as an ORF, its function uncertain. V was shortened by 0 bases and J by 0 bases, with 15 bases between the two germline ends. CDR3 length: 19 residues. DNA for the CDR3: TGCGCCAGCAGTCAATCGTTTCGGACCGGCATCTCTGGGGCCAACGTCCTGACTTTC. Its protein product is CASSQSFRTGISGANVLTF.

The chain couples TRBV9 to TRBJ1-3; D ambiguous. The germline V gene has CDR1 SGDLS and CDR2 YYNGEE. Trimming removed 5 bases from V and 2 bases from J, with 11 bases in between. This CDR3 has 14 amino acids. CDR3 sequence (DNA): TGTGCCAGCAGTTCCTCGGGCACTGGAAACACCATATATTTT. Its translation is CASSSSGTGNTIYF.

V is TRBV27 and J is TRBJ2-5, with D tentatively TRBD1 or TRBD2 (5 bases each). The CDR3 is 14 amino acids. The germline V gene has CDR1 MNHEY and CDR2 SMNVEV (reference sequence). Trimming shortened V by 7 bases and J by 4 bases, and 16 bases separated the two germline ends. Written as DNA, the CDR3 is TGTGCCAGCAAGCTCAATTGGGACCTAGAGACCCAGTACTTC. Translation gives CASKLNWDLETQYF.

V gene TRBV7-3 combines with J gene TRBJ2-5; weak D call: TRBD2 (5 bases). Per germline, CDR1 SGHTA and CDR2 FQGTGA. V was clipped by 5 bases and J by 3 bases, with 13 bases between them. The CDR3 contains 14 residues. CDR3 amino acids: CASSRGGREETQYF. In nucleotides, the CDR3 is TGTGCCAGCAGCCGGGGTGGGCGAGAAGAGACCCAGTACTTC.

The chain has TRBV7-9 and TRBJ1-1, with D maybe TRBD1 (5 bases). This CDR3 is 14 amino acids long. Trimming took off 2 bases at V and 1 base at J, with 8 bases between the two ends. Germline V lookup: CDR1 SEHNR, CDR2 FQNEAQ (reference sequence). This CDR3 reads CASSLTTANTEAFF. Written as DNA, the CDR3 is TGTGCCAGCAGCTTAACGACAGCGAACACTGAAGCTTTCTTT. The variable domain in full, with the rest retrieved from reference TRBV7-9 and TRBJ1-1, is DTGVSQNPRHKITKRGQNVTFRCDPISEHNRLYWYRQTLGQGPEFLTYFQNEAQLEKSRLLSDRFSAERPKGSFSTLEIQRTEQGDSAMYLCASSLTTANTEAFFGQGTRLTVV.

This sequence joins TRBV7-2 and TRBJ2-5, with 11 bases lining up with TRBD2. The length of the CDR3 is 16 residues. V was pared by 0 bases and J by 6 bases, with 6 bases of the junction left unmatched. The V gene's germline CDR1 is SGHTA and CDR2 FQGNSA. The CDR3 DNA reads as TGTGCCAGCAGCTTAGCTGGGACTAGCGGAGCCAAGACCCAGTACTTC. Protein product: CASSLAGTSGAKTQYF. Full variable domain (outside the CDR3, taken from reference TRBV7-2 and TRBJ2-5): GAGVSQSPSNKVTEKGKDVELRCDPISGHTALYWYRQSLGQGLEFLIYFQGNSAPDKSGLPSDRFSAERTGGSVSTLTIQRTQQEDSAVYLCASSLAGTSGAKTQYFGPGTRLLVL.

The chain links TRBV19 to TRBJ2-7; either TRBD1 or TRBD2 may fit D (6 bases each). The V gene's germline CDR1 is LNHDA and CDR2 SQIVND (reference sequence). This CDR3 is 14 amino acids long. V lost 3 bases to trimming and J lost 3 bases, with 12 bases between them. CDR3 sequence reads: CASSIQGTGYEQYF. Here the CDR3 DNA reads TGTGCCAGTAGTATCCAGGGGACTGGCTACGAGCAGTACTTC.

This chain uses TRBV2 with TRBJ2-5; D unresolved. The CDR3 sequence is 14 residues long. The V gene lost 4 bases and the J gene lost 6 bases, with 15 bases spanning the gap. Germline V CDR1 and CDR2: SNHLY, FYNNEI. CDR3 loop: CASSAERAGKTQYF. The CDR3 bases are TGTGCCAGCAGTGCGGAAAGGGCCGGAAAGACCCAGTACTTC. Filled out from reference TRBV2 and TRBJ2-5, the complete variable domain reads EPEVTQTPSHQVTQMGQEVILRCVPISNHLYFYWYRQILGQKVEFLVSFYNNEISEKSEIFDDQFSVERPDGSNFTLKIRSTKLEDSAMYFCASSAERAGKTQYFGPGTRLLVL.

The rearrangement uses TRBV4-3 and TRBJ2-7; TRBD2 aligns across 7 bases. The V segment lost 3 bases and the J segment 0 bases; nucleotides outside the gene matches: 5. Germline CDR1 LGHNA, CDR2 YSLEER. The CDR3 totals 15 residues. CDR3 loop: CASSHRGGSSYEQYF. The CDR3 region has the DNA TGCGCCAGCAGCCATCGAGGCGGGAGCTCCTACGAGCAGTACTTC.

The chain combines TRBV9 with TRBJ1-1; D is unclear. This CDR3 contains 15 residues. The ends were cut back, 3 bases at V and 9 bases at J, with 21 bases in the middle. Germline CDR1 and CDR2: SGDLS and YYNGEE. The CDR3 DNA sequence: TGTGCCAGCAGCGGCGCCCCGGGGTACCAGACCAAAGCTTTCTTT. Residues: CASSGAPGYQTKAFF.

The chain uses TRBV28 and TRBJ2-3; 7 nucleotides align to TRBD2. This CDR3 has 15 amino acids. The V segment lost 5 bases and the J segment 3 bases; nucleotides outside the gene matches: 8. Germline values: CDR1 MDHEN, CDR2 SYDVKM. This CDR3 reads CASSPLGSGTDTQYF. In nucleotides, the CDR3 is TGTGCCAGCAGTCCCCTGGGTAGCGGGACAGATACGCAGTATTTT.

The rearrangement uses TRBV18 and TRBJ2-7; 7 bases line up with TRBD2. V shed 5 bases and J 5 bases; nucleotides not matched to a gene: 3. The CDR3 is made up of 12 amino acids. Germline V lookup: CDR1 KGHSH, CDR2 LQKENI. The CDR3: CASSSLANEQYF. The CDR3 DNA is TGTGCCAGCTCATCACTAGCGAACGAGCAGTACTTC.

The chain joins TRBV25-1 to TRBJ2-3; TRBD2 matches at 7 bases. The CDR3 spans 14 residues. V shed 4 bases, J shed 2 bases, and the junction held 3 bases outside the gene matches. Germline CDR1 reads MGHDK; CDR2 reads SYGVNS. The CDR3 nucleotides are TGTGCCAGCAGTGGGCTAGCGGTCACAGATACGCAGTATTTT. It encodes CASSGLAVTDTQYF.

The chain has TRBV28 and TRBJ2-1, with 11 nucleotides matching TRBD2. Germline loops: CDR1 MDHEN, CDR2 SYDVKM. V trimming: 6 bases; J trimming: 7 bases; junction bases outside the gene matches: 8. CDR3 length: 15 amino acids. CDR3 region: CASSTSGRVGNEQFF. CDR3 in DNA: TGTGCCAGCAGCACTAGCGGGAGAGTGGGGAATGAGCAGTTCTTC.

The V and J genes are TRBV18 and TRBJ2-5, with a possible D match to TRBD1 (5 bases). V gave up 4 bases and J gave up 1 base, with 7 bases separating them. CDR1 KGHSH and CDR2 LQKENI come from the germline V gene. The CDR3 is 13 residues long. For the CDR3, the DNA is TGTGCCAGCTCACGACAGTTCCAAGAGACCCAGTACTTC. Amino acids: CASSRQFQETQYF. Filled out from reference TRBV18 and TRBJ2-5, the complete variable domain reads NAGVMQNPRHLVRRRGQEARLRCSPMKGHSHVYWYRQLPEEGLKFMVYLQKENIIDESGMPKERFSAEFPKEGPSILRIQQVVRGDSAAYFCASSRQFQETQYFGPGTRLLVL.